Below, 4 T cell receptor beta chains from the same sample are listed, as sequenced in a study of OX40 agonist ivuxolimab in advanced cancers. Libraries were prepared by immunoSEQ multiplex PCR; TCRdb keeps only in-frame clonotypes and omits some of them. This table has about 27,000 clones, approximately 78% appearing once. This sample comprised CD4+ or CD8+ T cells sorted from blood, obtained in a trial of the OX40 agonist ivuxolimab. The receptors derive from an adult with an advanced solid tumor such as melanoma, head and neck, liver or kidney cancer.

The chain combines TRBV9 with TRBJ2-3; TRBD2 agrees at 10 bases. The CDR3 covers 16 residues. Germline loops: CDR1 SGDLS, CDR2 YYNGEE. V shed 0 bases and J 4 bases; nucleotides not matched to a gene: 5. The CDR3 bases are TGTGCCAGCAGCGTAGACCCAGCGGGGGGGGCAGATACGCAGTATTTT. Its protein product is CASSVDPAGGADTQYF.

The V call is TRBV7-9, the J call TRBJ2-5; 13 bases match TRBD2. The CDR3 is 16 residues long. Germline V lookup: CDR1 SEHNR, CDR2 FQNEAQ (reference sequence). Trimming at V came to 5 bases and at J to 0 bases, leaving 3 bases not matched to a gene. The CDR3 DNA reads TGTGCCAGCAGCGCCGGGACTAGCGGGAACCAAGAGACCCAGTACTTC. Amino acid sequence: CASSAGTSGNQETQYF.

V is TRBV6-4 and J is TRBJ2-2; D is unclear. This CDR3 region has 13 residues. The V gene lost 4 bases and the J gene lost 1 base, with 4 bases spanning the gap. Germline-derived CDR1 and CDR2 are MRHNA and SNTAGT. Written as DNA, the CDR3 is TGTGCCAGCAGTGCGGGGAACACCGGGGAGCTGTTTTTT. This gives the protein CASSAGNTGELFF.

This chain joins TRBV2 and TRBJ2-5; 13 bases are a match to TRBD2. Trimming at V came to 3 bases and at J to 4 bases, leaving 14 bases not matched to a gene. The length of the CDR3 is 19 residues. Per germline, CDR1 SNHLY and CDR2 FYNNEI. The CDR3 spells CASSDVGLAGRWEGETQYF. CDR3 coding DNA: TGTGCCAGCAGTGACGTGGGACTAGCGGGGAGGTGGGAAGGAGAGACCCAGTACTTC. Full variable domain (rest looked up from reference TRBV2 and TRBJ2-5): EPEVTQTPSHQVTQMGQEVILRCVPISNHLYFYWYRQILGQKVEFLVSFYNNEISEKSEIFDDQFSVERPDGSNFTLKIRSTKLEDSAMYFCASSDVGLAGRWEGETQYFGPGTRLLVL.